The 18 T cell receptor beta chains presented below share a single source sample, sequenced in a study of CD8+CD57+ T cells in acquired aplastic anemia. Profiling that covered TCR beta VDJ and CDR3 relied on genomic DNA as its template. TCRdb analysed the reads with MiXCR anew, one entry per CDR3 protein. Here the sample spans 250,000 or so distinct CDR3 sequences, roughly half being singletons. Whoever was chosen for sequencing had shown CD8+CD57+ cell expansion by flow cytometry. Sequenced material: sorted CD4+, CD8+, or CD8+CD57+ T cells (not recorded which) from PBMCs. All receptors derive from a human donor with aplastic anemia.

The sample holds many counts of this clonotype. This rearrangement joins TRBV13 to TRBJ2-2, with 8 bases aligning to TRBD2. The V segment lost 5 bases and the J segment 6 bases; nucleotides outside the gene matches: 2. The CDR3 consists of 13 residues. Germline V CDR1 and CDR2: PRHDT, FYEKMQ (reference sequence). The CDR3 protein is CASSGAGAGELFF. In DNA form, the CDR3 reads TGTGCCAGCAGCGGAGCGGGGGCCGGGGAGCTGTTTTTT.

DNA of the CDR3: TGTGCCAGTAGTCGGACGGTCGACGCAAATCAGCCCCAGCATTTT. Its protein is CASSRTVDANQPQHF. The rearrangement uses TRBV19 and TRBJ1-5; D remains unclear. CDR1 LNHDA and CDR2 SQIVND come from the germline V gene (reference sequence). V was pared by 5 bases and J by 4 bases, with 15 bases between. The length of the CDR3 is 15 residues. The full variable domain, rest sourced from reference TRBV19 and TRBJ1-5, is DGGITQSPKYLFRKEGQNVTLSCEQNLNHDAMYWYRQDPGQGLRLIYYSQIVNDFQKGDIAEGYSVSREKKESFPLTVTSAQKNPTAFYLCASSRTVDANQPQHFGDGTRLSIL.

This clonotype is a singleton in its sample. This rearrangement joins TRBV15 to TRBJ1-4; TRBD1 is a possible D gene (5 bases). V was clipped by 2 bases and J by 8 bases, with 12 bases between them. This CDR3 is 14 amino acids long. Germline V lookup: CDR1 LNHNV, CDR2 YYDKDF (reference sequence). CDR3 sequence reads: CATSRPTGAEKLFF. DNA of the CDR3: TGTGCCACCAGCAGACCCACAGGAGCCGAAAAACTGTTTTTT.

In regard to this clonotype: Lacking the conserved final phenylalanine or tryptophan, this CDR3 likely reflects a read error. The CDR3: CASSPPQASGSGEQFS. The DNA for the CDR3 is TGTGCCAGCAGCCCACCCCAGGCTAGCGGGAGTGGTGAGCAGTTCTCC. The V and J genes are TRBV6-1 and TRBJ2-1, with 10 bases that match TRBD2. CDR3 length equals 16 residues. Trimming took 6 bases from V and 9 from J; bases not matched to a gene: 14. Germline-derived CDR1 and CDR2 are MNHNS and SASEGT.

The chain combines TRBV2 with TRBJ2-5; 8 nucleotides align to TRBD2. From germline, CDR1 is SNHLY and CDR2 FYNNEI. The CDR3 runs 12 residues. Trimming took 8 bases from V and 5 from J; bases not matched to a gene: 4. CDR3 in amino acids: CASGSGGETQYF. CDR3 in DNA: TGTGCCAGCGGGAGCGGGGGTGAGACCCAGTACTTC.

The rearrangement uses TRBV12-3 or TRBV12-4 and TRBJ1-2; 9 bases match TRBD1. The V gene end was trimmed by 3 bases and the J gene end by 7 bases; junction bases not matched to a gene: 6. The CDR3 loop spans 14 amino acids. CDR3 loop: CASSFTGTGFGYTF. For the CDR3, the DNA is TGTGCCAGCAGTTTTACCGGGACAGGGTTTGGCTACACCTTC.

In the case of this clonotype: With a much larger clone just one base away, this may be a read error. The V call is TRBV6-7, the J call TRBJ2-7, with a tentative D call TRBD1 (6 bases). TRBV6-7 is treated as an ORF (open reading frame) with a function not yet certain. With 5 bases removed from V and 7 bases from J, the gap between germline ends came to 12 bases. CDR3 size: 12 residues. Here the CDR3 DNA reads TGTGCCAGCAGTGTGTCAGGGGTTGAGCAGTACTTC. Amino acids: CASSVSGVEQYF.

To note about this clonotype: This may stem from a read error, because a much larger clone lies one nucleotide away. V and J are TRBV12-3 or TRBV12-4 and TRBJ1-6; TRBD1 matches at 7 bases. The CDR3 loop spans 15 amino acids. J gave up 4 bases and V 4 bases, and 4 bases lay outside the gene matches. The CDR3 coding sequence is TGTGCCAGCAGTTATACAGGGGAATATAATTCACCCCTCCACTTT. Residues: CASSYTGEYNSPLHF.

As to this clonotype: One end of the junction is discordant with germline, which a read error may explain. The rearrangement joins TRBV29-1 to TRBJ1-2; D may be TRBD1 (5 bases). Germline V gene data show CDR1 as SQVTM and CDR2 as ANQGSEA. The CDR3 totals 13 residues. CDR3 DNA sequence: TGCAGCGCTGGGGTCACAGGAAGCTATGGCTACACCTTT. Amino acid sequence: CSAGVTGSYGYTF.

This clonotype was seen only a few times. The rearrangement joins TRBV20-1 to TRBJ1-2, with TRBD1 identical over 7 bases. Germline trimming cut 3 bases from V and 2 bases from J; bases unmatched to any gene: 9. The CDR3 loop spans 15 amino acids. CDR1 is DFQATT and CDR2 is SNEGSKA in the germline V gene (reference sequence). The CDR3 is CSASSLGGLNYGYTF. The CDR3 region has the DNA TGCAGTGCTAGTTCCTTAGGGGGCCTCAACTATGGCTACACCTTC.

J is TRBJ1-1 and V is TRBV7-9; D gene unclear. Trimming took 4 bases from V and 11 from J, leaving 17 bases between them. Germline V gene lookup returns CDR1 SEHNR and CDR2 FQNEAQ (reference sequence). The CDR3 consists of 13 residues. CDR3 sequence (DNA): TGTGCCAGCAGCTACGGTGTGGGTGGGCGGGCTTTCTTT. It codes for CASSYGVGGRAFF.

This clonotype has more than one count but fewer than ten. A read error may account for a junction end that differs from germline. This chain joins TRBV7-2 and TRBJ2-7; D unclear. This CDR3 contains 11 residues. Germline CDR1 and CDR2: SGHTA and FQGNSA. The CDR3, as DNA: TGTGCCAGCAGCTTATCCTACGGGCAGTACTTC. This codes for CASSLSYGQYF.

This clonotype occurred many times. The J gene is TRBJ1-2, the V gene TRBV7-9; D ambiguous. The CDR3 extends over 13 amino acids. Between the trimmed V and J ends, which lost 2 bases and 5 bases, there was a span of 9 bases. Germline values: CDR1 SEHNR, CDR2 FQNEAQ (reference sequence). CDR3 region: CASSLSGLYGYTF. In DNA, the CDR3 is TGTGCCAGCAGCTTATCTGGGCTATATGGCTACACCTTC. Based on the CDR3 plus reference TRBV7-9 and TRBJ1-2, the full variable domain is DTGVSQNPRHKITKRGQNVTFRCDPISEHNRLYWYRQTLGQGPEFLTYFQNEAQLEKSRLLSDRFSAERPKGSFSTLEIQRTEQGDSAMYLCASSLSGLYGYTFGSGTRLTVV.

This clonotype was recorded at least ten times. V usage is TRBV9 and J usage is TRBJ2-7, with TRBD2 as a possible D gene (5 bases). Germline V lookup: CDR1 SGDLS, CDR2 YYNGEE. This CDR3 has 14 amino acids. V shed 0 bases and J shed 5 bases, with 12 bases lying between them. The CDR3 DNA follows: TGTGCCAGCAGCGTAGTCCCCGAGAGGGACGAGCAGTACTTC. It is translated as CASSVVPERDEQYF.

V gene TRBV20-1 combines with J gene TRBJ2-1; the match to TRBD2 covers 7 bases. The germline V gene has CDR1 DFQATT and CDR2 SNEGSKA (reference sequence). V lost 2 bases to trimming and J lost 6 bases; unmatched junction nucleotides: 13. This CDR3 comprises 16 residues. CDR3 in amino acids: CSARSSLADHGNEQFF. The CDR3 DNA sequence: TGCAGTGCTAGATCGTCCCTAGCGGATCACGGCAATGAGCAGTTCTTC.

In its sample, this clonotype was seen many times. The chain has TRBV5-4 and TRBJ1-1, with a possible D match to TRBD1 (6 bases). Germline loops: CDR1 SGHNT, CDR2 YYREEE (reference sequence). V was cut by 1 base and J by 7 bases, with 11 bases left in between. The CDR3 runs 13 residues. The CDR3 is CASSLWGQGEAFF. The CDR3, as DNA: TGTGCCAGCAGCTTGTGGGGGCAGGGTGAAGCTTTCTTT.

The rearrangement links TRBV7-9 to TRBJ1-6; D possibly corresponds to TRBD1 (5 bases). Trimming removed 1 base at V and 10 bases at J, with 11 bases between. The CDR3 spans 14 residues. The germline gives CDR1 SEHNR, CDR2 FQNEAQ (reference sequence). The CDR3 reads CASSLGTYQSPLHF. In DNA form, the CDR3 reads TGTGCCAGCAGCTTAGGGACATATCAGTCACCCCTCCACTTT. The complete variable domain, with remaining parts taken from reference TRBV7-9 and TRBJ1-6, reads DTGVSQNPRHKITKRGQNVTFRCDPISEHNRLYWYRQTLGQGPEFLTYFQNEAQLEKSRLLSDRFSAERPKGSFSTLEIQRTEQGDSAMYLCASSLGTYQSPLHFGNGTRLTVT.

V usage is TRBV3-1 and J usage is TRBJ2-1; 7 nucleotides agree with TRBD2. The CDR3 sequence is 15 residues long. J gave up 6 bases and V 1 base, and 6 bases lay outside the gene matches. Germline lookup yields CDR1 LGHDT and CDR2 YNNKEL (reference sequence). CDR3 nucleotides: TGTGCCAGCAGCCAAGGTCGCGGGGGATTCAATGAGCAGTTCTTC. Amino acid sequence: CASSQGRGGFNEQFF.